Sequencing of this T cell receptor beta chain was carried out in a study of cytomegalovirus exposure and HLA in healthy donors. Trimming cost V 11 bases and J 2 bases, with 10 bases left between them. The germline CDR1 and CDR2 sequences are MDHEN and SYDVKM. The CDR3 runs 12 residues. Points on this clone: Its antigen remains unknown.

PCR employed 60 Vbeta and 13 Jbeta primers. Here immunoSEQ multiplex PCR was the method, and the copy in TCRdb shows in-frame clones only, minus some. This sample yields about 170,000 clones, of which about four fifths are seen a single time; 0.38% belongs to the top ten. Study results and limitations: Presence/absence analyses assumed roughly uniform sequencing depth across donors. It was reportedly the case that the classifier diagnosed cytomegalovirus status with high specificity and sensitivity. A later analysis linked a missense DCLRE1C variant to TCR beta V- and J-gene trimming.

The rearrangement joins TRBV28 to TRBJ1-5; D is unclear. This clonotype was sampled from a boy aged 2 to 10 in good health and CMV-seronegative. The specimen was PBMCs. The CDR3 loop is CASLAGNQPQHF. The CDR3 DNA follows: TGTGCCTCCCTGGCGGGCAATCAGCCCCAGCATTTT.